This T cell receptor beta chain was retrieved from a study of cytomegalovirus exposure and HLA in healthy donors. PCR used 60 Vbeta primers and 13 Jbeta primers. Some clones are missing from TCRdb's copy, which holds only in-frame ones; the method was immunoSEQ multiplex PCR. In the table there are 210,000 or so clones, approximately 82% of which are singletons. Germline V lookup: CDR1 MNHEY, CDR2 SMNVEV (reference sequence). V dropped 2 bases and J dropped 7; count of bases not matched to a gene: 4. The CDR3 runs to 14 residues. Regarding this clone: Its antigen remains unknown.

General study points: As a later analysis showed, a missense DCLRE1C variant was linked to trimming of TCR beta V- and J-genes. Several of the most significant clusters appeared, in a later analysis, to be linked to common viral pathogens.

The TCR was taken from a woman in her forties in good health and CMV-seronegative. Sample: PBMCs. The chain recombines TRBV27 with TRBJ2-4; 8 nucleotides line up with TRBD2. The CDR3 loop reads CASSLRTGGNIQYF. CDR3 DNA: TGTGCCAGCAGTTTAAGGACGGGAGGGAACATTCAGTACTTC.